This record looks at one TCR beta chain sequence and its context. Its specificity is not known. The assay was immunoSEQ multiplex PCR, and TCRdb's table has in-frame clones only and misses some. The data contain about 2 million clones, roughly 94% of them singletons. This sample was included in a study of shared clonotypes between healthy human individuals. Study at large: Each donor's CD4 naive and CD4 memory cells filled three plates apiece, CD8 naive two, and CD8 memory one.

Germline loops: CDR1 MNHNS, CDR2 SASEGT. The CDR3 totals 15 residues. With 4 bases removed from V and 1 base from J, the gap between germline ends came to 13 bases. None of the donors, who were healthy HIV-negative adults, had recently had acute infections or vaccinations. CD4+ cell separation produced CD45RA+ naive and CD45RA-negative memory subsets. General study findings and limits: The study found roughly 5% of naive CD4 clonotypes shared across a few donors.

The receptor was derived from a man between 18 and 29 years old in good health. The rearrangement uses TRBV6-1 and TRBJ1-1; TRBD1 might be the D (6 bases). The sequencing sample was made of naive CD4+ T cells sorted from blood. The subset: CD45RA+ positively selected. The CDR3 protein is CASSGGTTGNTEAFF. For the CDR3, the DNA is TGTGCCAGCAGTGGGGGTACGACAGGGAACACTGAAGCTTTCTTT.